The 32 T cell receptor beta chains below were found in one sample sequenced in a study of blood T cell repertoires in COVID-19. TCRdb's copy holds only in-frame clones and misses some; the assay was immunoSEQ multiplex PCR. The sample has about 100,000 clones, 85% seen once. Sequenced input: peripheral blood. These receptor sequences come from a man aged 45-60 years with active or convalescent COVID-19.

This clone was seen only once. The CDR3 nucleotides are TGTGCCAGCAGTTACACAGGCTCAACTAATGAAAAACTGTTTTTT. Its protein is CASSYTGSTNEKLFF. This chain joins TRBV6-5 and TRBJ1-4; D possibly corresponds to TRBD1 (5 bases). V lost 2 bases and J lost 0, with 7 bases in between. The CDR3 totals 15 residues. Germline assignment: CDR1 MNHEY and CDR2 SVGAGI.

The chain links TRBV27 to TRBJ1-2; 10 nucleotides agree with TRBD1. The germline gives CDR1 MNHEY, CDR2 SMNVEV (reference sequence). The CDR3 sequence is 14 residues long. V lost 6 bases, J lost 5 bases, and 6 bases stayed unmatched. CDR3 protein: CASSYRDRGYGYTF. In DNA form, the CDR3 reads TGTGCCAGCAGCTACCGGGACAGGGGTTATGGCTACACCTTC.

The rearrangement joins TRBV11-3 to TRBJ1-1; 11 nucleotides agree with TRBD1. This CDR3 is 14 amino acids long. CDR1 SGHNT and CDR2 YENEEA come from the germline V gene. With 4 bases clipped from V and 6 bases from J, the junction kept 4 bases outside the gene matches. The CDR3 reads CASSWGQGVAEAFF. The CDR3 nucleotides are TGTGCCAGCAGCTGGGGACAGGGGGTCGCTGAAGCTTTCTTT.

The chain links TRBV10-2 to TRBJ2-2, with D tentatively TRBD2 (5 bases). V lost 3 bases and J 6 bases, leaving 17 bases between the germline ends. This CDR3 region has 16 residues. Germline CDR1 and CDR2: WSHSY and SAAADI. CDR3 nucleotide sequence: TGCGCCAGCAGTGATGCGACTCGAGCGGCACCCGGGGAGCTGTTTTTT. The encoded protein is CASSDATRAAPGELFF.

The CDR3 is CASSFRGLTEGYGYTF. CDR3 nucleotide sequence: TGTGCCAGCAGTTTTAGGGGACTGACAGAAGGCTATGGCTACACCTTC. The chain carries TRBV27 and TRBJ1-2; D might be TRBD1 (5 bases). V was clipped by 3 bases and J by 4 bases, with 18 bases between them. Per germline, CDR1 MNHEY and CDR2 SMNVEV (reference sequence). This CDR3 is built from 16 residues.

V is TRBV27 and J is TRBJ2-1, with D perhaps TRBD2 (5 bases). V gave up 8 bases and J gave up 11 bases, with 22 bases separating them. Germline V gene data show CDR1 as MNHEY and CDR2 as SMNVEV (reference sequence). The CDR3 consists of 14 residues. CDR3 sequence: CASRAFREGLQQFF. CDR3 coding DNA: TGTGCCAGCCGTGCCTTTCGTGAGGGCCTCCAGCAGTTCTTC.

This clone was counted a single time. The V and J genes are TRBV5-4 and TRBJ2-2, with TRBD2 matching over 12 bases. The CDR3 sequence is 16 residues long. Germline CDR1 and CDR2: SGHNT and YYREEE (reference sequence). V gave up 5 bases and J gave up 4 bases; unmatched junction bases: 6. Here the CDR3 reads CASSPGTSGRTGELFF. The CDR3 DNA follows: TGTGCCAGCAGTCCCGGGACTAGCGGGCGCACCGGGGAGCTGTTTTTT.

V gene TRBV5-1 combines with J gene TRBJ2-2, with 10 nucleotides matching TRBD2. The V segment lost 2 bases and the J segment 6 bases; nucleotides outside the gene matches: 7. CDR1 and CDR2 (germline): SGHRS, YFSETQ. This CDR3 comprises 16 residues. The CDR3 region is CASSFLAGVNAGELFF. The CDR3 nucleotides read TGCGCCAGCAGCTTCCTAGCGGGAGTTAATGCCGGGGAGCTGTTTTTT.

CDR3 DNA: TGTGCCAGCAGCGTAGACAGGGGAGGAGATACGCAGTATTTT. Protein sequence: CASSVDRGGDTQYF. The gene calls are TRBV9 and TRBJ2-3; possibly TRBD1 for D (7 bases). The CDR3 covers 14 residues. The germline gives CDR1 SGDLS, CDR2 YYNGEE. Trimming shortened V by 0 bases and J by 5 bases, and 10 bases separated the two germline ends.

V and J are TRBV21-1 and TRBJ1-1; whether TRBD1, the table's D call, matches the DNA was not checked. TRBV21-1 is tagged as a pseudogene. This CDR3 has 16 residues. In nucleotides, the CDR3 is TGTGCCAGCAGCAAAGCCGGACAGGAAATGAACACTGAAGCTTTCTTT. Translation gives CASSKAGQEMNTEAFF.

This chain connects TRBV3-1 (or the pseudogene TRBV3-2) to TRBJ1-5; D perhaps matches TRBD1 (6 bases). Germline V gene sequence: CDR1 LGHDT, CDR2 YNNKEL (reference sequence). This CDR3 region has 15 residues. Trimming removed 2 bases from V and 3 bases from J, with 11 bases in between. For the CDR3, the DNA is TGTGCCAGCAGCCAAATGGGGGCTACCAATCAGCCCCAGCATTTT. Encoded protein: CASSQMGATNQPQHF.

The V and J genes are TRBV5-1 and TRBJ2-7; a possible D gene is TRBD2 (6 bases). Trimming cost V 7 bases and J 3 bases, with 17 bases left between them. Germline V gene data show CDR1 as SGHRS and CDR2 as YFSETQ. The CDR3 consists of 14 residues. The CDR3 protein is CASGKNPGVYEQYF. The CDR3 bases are TGCGCCAGCGGGAAGAACCCGGGGGTCTACGAGCAGTACTTC.

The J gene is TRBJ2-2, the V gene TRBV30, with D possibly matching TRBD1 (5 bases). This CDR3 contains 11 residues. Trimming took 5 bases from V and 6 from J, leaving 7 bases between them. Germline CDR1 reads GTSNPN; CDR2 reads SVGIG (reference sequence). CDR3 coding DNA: TGTGCCTGGGGCAGGGCCGGGGAGCTGTTTTTT. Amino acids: CAWGRAGELFF.

The CDR3 DNA reads as TGTGCCAGCTCACCTCAACGCGGTCATGGCACTGAAGCTTTCTTT. Residues: CASSPQRGHGTEAFF. The chain joins TRBV18 to TRBJ1-1; no clear D gene. Deletions cut 3 bases from V and 4 bases from J, with 15 bases between. Germline CDR1 is KGHSH and CDR2 is LQKENI. CDR3 size: 15 residues. The whole variable domain, remainder taken from reference TRBV18 and TRBJ1-1, is NAGVMQNPRHLVRRRGQEARLRCSPMKGHSHVYWYRQLPEEGLKFMVYLQKENIIDESGMPKERFSAEFPKEGPSILRIQQVVRGDSAAYFCASSPQRGHGTEAFFGQGTRLTVV.

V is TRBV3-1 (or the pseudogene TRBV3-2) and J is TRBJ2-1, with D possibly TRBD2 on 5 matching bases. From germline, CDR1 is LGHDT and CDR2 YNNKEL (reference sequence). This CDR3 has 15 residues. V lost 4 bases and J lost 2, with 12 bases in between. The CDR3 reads CASSPLGSAYNEQFF. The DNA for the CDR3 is TGTGCCAGCAGCCCCCTGGGTAGCGCCTACAATGAGCAGTTCTTC.

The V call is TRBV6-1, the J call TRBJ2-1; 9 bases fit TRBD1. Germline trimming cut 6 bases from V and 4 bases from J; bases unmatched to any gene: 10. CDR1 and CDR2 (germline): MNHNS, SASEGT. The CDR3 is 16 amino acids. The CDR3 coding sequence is TGTGCCAGCAGAGAAACCGGGACAGGGCCGTACAATGAGCAGTTCTTC. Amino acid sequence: CASRETGTGPYNEQFF.

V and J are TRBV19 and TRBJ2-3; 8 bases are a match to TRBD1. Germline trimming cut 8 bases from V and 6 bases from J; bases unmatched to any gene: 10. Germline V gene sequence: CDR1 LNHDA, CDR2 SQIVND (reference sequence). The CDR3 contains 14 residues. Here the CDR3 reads CASSDREVSDTQYF. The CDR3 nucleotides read TGTGCCAGTTCGGACAGGGAGGTTTCGGATACGCAGTATTTT.

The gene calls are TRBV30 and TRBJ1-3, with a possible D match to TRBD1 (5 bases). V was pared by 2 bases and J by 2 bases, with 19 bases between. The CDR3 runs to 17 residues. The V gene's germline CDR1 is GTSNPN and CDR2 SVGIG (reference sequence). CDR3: CAWSRGGLASPGNTIYF. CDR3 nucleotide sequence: TGTGCCTGGAGTCGGGGGGGACTCGCCTCTCCTGGAAACACCATATATTTT.

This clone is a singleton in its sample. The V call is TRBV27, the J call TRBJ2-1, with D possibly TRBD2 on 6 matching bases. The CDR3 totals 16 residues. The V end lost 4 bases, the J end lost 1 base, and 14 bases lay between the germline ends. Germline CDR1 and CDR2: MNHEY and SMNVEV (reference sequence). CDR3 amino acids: CASSSSGGVSYNEQFF. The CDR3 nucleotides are TGTGCCAGCAGTTCCTCTGGCGGGGTGTCCTACAATGAGCAGTTCTTC.

In nucleotides, the CDR3 is TGTGCCAGCAGGCGGGACATTCAGTACTTC. This codes for CASRRDIQYF. This sequence joins TRBV28 and TRBJ2-4, with a tentative D call TRBD2 (5 bases). V shed 6 bases and J shed 8 bases, with 5 bases lying between them. Looked up from germline, CDR1 is MDHEN and CDR2 is SYDVKM. This CDR3 has 10 amino acids.

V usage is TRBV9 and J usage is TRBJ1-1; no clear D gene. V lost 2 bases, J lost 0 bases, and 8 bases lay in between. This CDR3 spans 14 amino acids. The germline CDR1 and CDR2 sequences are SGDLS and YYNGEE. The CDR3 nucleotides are TGTGCCAGCAGCGTGGCGGGAATGAACACTGAAGCTTTCTTT. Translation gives CASSVAGMNTEAFF.

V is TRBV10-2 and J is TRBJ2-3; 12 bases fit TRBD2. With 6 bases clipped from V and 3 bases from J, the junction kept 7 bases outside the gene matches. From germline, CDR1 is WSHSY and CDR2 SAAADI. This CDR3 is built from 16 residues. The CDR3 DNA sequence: TGCGCCAGCAGCGTTGGACTAGCGGGAATTACAGATACGCAGTATTTT. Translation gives CASSVGLAGITDTQYF.

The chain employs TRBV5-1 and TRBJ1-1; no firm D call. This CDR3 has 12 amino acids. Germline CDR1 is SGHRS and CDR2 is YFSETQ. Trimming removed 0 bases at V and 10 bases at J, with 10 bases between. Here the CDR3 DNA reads TGCGCCAGCAGCTTGGAGCCAGGTTTAGCTTTCTTT. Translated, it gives CASSLEPGLAFF. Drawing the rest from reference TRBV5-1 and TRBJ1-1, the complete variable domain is KAGVTQTPRYLIKTRGQQVTLSCSPISGHRSVSWYQQTPGQGLQFLFEYFSETQRNKGNFPGRFSGRQFSNSRSEMNVSTLELGDSALYLCASSLEPGLAFFGQGTRLTVV.

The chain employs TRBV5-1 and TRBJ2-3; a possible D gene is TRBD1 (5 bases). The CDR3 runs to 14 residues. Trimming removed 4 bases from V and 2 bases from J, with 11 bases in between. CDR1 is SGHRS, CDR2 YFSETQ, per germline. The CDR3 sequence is CASSNGQVTDTQYF. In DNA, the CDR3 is TGCGCCAGCAGCAACGGACAAGTCACAGATACGCAGTATTTT.

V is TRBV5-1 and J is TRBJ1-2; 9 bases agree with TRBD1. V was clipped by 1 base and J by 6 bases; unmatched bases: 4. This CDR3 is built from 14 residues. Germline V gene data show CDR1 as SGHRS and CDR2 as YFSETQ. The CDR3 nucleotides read TGCGCCAGCAGCTTGTCCGGGACAGGGAATGGCTACACCTTC. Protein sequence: CASSLSGTGNGYTF.

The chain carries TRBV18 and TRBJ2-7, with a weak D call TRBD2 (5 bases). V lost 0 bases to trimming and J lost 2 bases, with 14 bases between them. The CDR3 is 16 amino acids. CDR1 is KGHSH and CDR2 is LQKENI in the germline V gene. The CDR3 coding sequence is TGTGCCAGCTCACCACCGAGGGTAGGACCGGCCTACGAGCAGTACTTC. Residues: CASSPPRVGPAYEQYF.

This CDR3 reads CASSMGGETQYF. In DNA, the CDR3 is TGTGCCAGTAGTATGGGGGGAGAGACCCAGTACTTC. The chain has TRBV19 and TRBJ2-5; D may be TRBD2 (6 bases). The CDR3 consists of 12 residues. V gave up 3 bases and J gave up 4 bases, with 6 bases separating them. Germline V lookup: CDR1 LNHDA, CDR2 SQIVND (reference sequence).

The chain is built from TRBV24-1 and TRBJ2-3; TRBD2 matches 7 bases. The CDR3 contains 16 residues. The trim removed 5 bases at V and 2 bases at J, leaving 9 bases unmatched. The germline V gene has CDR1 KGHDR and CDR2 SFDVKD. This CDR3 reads CATSAASGFYTDTQYF. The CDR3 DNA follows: TGTGCCACCAGTGCCGCTAGCGGTTTTTACACAGATACGCAGTATTTT.

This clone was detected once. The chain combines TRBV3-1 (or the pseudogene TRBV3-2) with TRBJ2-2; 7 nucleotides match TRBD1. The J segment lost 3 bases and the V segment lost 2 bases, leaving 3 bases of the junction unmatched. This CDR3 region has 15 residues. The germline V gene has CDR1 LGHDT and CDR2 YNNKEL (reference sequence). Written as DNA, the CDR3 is TGTGCCAGCAGCCAAAAGCAGGGGGACACCGGGGAGCTGTTTTTT. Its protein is CASSQKQGDTGELFF.

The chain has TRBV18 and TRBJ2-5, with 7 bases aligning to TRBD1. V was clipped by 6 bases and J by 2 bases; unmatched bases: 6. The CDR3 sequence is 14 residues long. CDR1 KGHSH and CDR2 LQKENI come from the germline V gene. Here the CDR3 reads CASSPGTAQETQYF. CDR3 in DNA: TGTGCCAGCTCCCCCGGGACAGCACAAGAGACCCAGTACTTC.

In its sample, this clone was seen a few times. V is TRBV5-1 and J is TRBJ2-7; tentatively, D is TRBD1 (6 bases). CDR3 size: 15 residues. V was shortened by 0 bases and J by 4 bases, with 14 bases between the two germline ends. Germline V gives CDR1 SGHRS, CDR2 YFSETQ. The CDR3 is CASSLAGRGSYEQYF. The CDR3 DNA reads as TGCGCCAGCAGCTTGGCCGGCAGGGGATCTTACGAGCAGTACTTC. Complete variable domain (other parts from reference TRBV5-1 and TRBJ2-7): KAGVTQTPRYLIKTRGQQVTLSCSPISGHRSVSWYQQTPGQGLQFLFEYFSETQRNKGNFPGRFSGRQFSNSRSEMNVSTLELGDSALYLCASSLAGRGSYEQYFGPGTRLTVT.

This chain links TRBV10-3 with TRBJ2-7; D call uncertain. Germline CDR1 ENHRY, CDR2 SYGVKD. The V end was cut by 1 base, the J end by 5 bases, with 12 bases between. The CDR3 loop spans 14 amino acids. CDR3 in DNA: TGTGCCATCAGTGAGTTGGCCAGGTCCGACGAGCAGTACTTC. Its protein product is CAISELARSDEQYF.